The clone carrying this TCR beta chain showed up many times. Its antigen is unknown. V trimming: 6 bases; J trimming: 4 bases; junction bases outside the gene matches: 15. Germline V CDR1 and CDR2: DFQATT, SNEGSKA (reference sequence). The CDR3 is made up of 17 amino acids. Template switching with 5'RACE generated the TCR cDNA and added a universal primer site and UMIs. MiXCR was run by TCRdb on the 5' RACE reads, yielding one entry per CDR3 protein. The sample has 300,000 or so distinct CDR3 sequences, almost 4% seen once; the top ten hold 20% to 25%. The sample originates from a study of T cells after yellow fever vaccination. Study in general: Any fraction with a low cell number was prepared using SMART-Seq v4 Ultra Low Input.

Study results and caveats: Reappearance after the booster was seen for most primary-vaccination clones, at 95% to 96% CD4 and 70% to 90% CD8. The bulk population could contribute abundant contaminating clonotypes to FACS-sorted repertoires.

The sequenced sample was PBMCs, obtained 5 days after the yellow fever booster vaccination. This TCR came from a man aged 18-30 years who received the YFV17D yellow fever vaccine. The chain joins TRBV20-1 to TRBJ2-3, with TRBD2 matching 11 bases. The CDR3 DNA is TGCAGTGCAATGAGTATAGCGGGGGGGCCGGTACCAGATACGCAGTATTTT. Protein: CSAMSIAGGPVPDTQYF.